This TCR beta chain was profiled in a study of graft-versus-host responses after intestinal transplantation. Background on the study: All recipients got anti-thymocyte globulin induction, then tacrolimus and steroids for around three years.

Profiling relied on immunoSEQ multiplex PCR, and the TCRdb table lists in-frame clones only, not all of them. The sample lists roughly 3,900 clones; approximately 85% were seen once. Germline V lookup: CDR1 SQVTM, CDR2 ANQGSEA. This CDR3 is built from 16 residues. Trimming pared 8 bases from V and 5 bases from J, leaving 27 bases between. Tissue processing of the graft released intraepithelial and lamina propria lymphocytes from it. The chain is built from TRBV29-1 and TRBJ1-1, with D unclear. Sequenced material: ileum tissue, taken 662 days after intestinal transplant. This clonotype was obtained from a human patient who received an intestinal transplant, so some T cells may come from the graft donor. The CDR3 sequence is CSSLPLGPGLWTEAFF. The CDR3, as DNA: TGCAGCTCCCTCCCCCTAGGCCCTGGCTTGTGGACTGAAGCTTTCTTT.